This T cell receptor (beta chain) was obtained from a study of cytomegalovirus exposure and HLA in healthy donors. Both 60 Vbeta primers and 13 Jbeta primers went into the PCR. Profiling relied on immunoSEQ multiplex PCR, and the TCRdb table lists in-frame clones only, not all of them. The sample shows about 140,000 clones, approximately 91% of them seen only once. In this sample, this clone turned up once. Its antigen remains unidentified. V gave up 3 bases and J gave up 8 bases, with 22 bases separating them. CDR3 length equals 16 residues. Germline V gene data show CDR1 as ENHRY and CDR2 as SYGVKD. At collection, donors were nominally healthy, but unrecorded immune exposures were probable. Findings of the study overall: The classifier was said to identify cytomegalovirus status with high specificity and sensitivity. Whilst most TCR sequences proved rare, a subset of public TCRs occurred across many donors. Some highly shared sequence variants likely arose as a pipeline artifact.

The sequence was collected from a woman in her thirties or forties in good health and CMV-seronegative. The sample consisted of PBMCs. The J gene is TRBJ1-2, the V gene TRBV10-3; D uncertain. This chain's CDR3 is CAISEEGRLTPWGYTF. The CDR3 DNA sequence: TGTGCCATCAGTGAAGAGGGCAGACTAACACCGTGGGGCTACACCTTC.